This T cell receptor beta chain was captured by sequencing in a study of shared clonotypes between healthy human individuals. Study observations and caveats: Against clonotypes common to all four donors, non-shared ones had lower generation probabilities.

The CDR3 contains 14 residues. Trimming took 4 bases from V and 6 from J; bases not matched to a gene: 10. Germline CDR1 and CDR2: SQVTM and ANQGSEA. Donors included only healthy HIV-negative adults lacking recent acute infections or vaccinations. Both subsets, CD45RA+ naive and CD45RA-negative memory, were split from the CD4+ cells. Using immunoSEQ multiplex PCR, the repertoire was profiled, and TCRdb retains in-frame clones only, with some absent. Found here are roughly 700,000 clones, around 74% of them singletons; the top ten hold over 1.5%. Comments on this clone: Its antigen is unidentified.

The sample comprised memory CD4+ T cells sorted from blood. Subset given: CD45RA-negative fraction. The chain uses TRBV29-1 and TRBJ2-5; 8 nucleotides agree with TRBD2. This TCR derives from a woman in her thirties in good health. The CDR3 loop reads CSVGPKREQKTQYF. CDR3 in DNA: TGCAGCGTTGGACCTAAGCGGGAGCAAAAGACCCAGTACTTC.